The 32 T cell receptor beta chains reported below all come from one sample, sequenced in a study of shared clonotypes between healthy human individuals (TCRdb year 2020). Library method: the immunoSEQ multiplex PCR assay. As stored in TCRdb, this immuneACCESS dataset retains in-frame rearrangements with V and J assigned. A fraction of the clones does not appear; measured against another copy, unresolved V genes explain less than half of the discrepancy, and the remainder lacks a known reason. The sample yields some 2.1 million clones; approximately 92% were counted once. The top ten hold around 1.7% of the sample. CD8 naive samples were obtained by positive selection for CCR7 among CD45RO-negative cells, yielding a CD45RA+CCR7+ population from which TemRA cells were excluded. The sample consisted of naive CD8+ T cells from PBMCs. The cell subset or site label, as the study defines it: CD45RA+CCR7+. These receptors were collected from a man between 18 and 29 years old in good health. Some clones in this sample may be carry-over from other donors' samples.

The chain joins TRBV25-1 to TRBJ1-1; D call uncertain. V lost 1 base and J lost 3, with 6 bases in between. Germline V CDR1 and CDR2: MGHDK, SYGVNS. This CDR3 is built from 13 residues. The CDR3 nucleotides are TGTGCCAGCAGTGAATTGCTTCACACTGAAGCTTTCTTT. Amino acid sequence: CASSELLHTEAFF.

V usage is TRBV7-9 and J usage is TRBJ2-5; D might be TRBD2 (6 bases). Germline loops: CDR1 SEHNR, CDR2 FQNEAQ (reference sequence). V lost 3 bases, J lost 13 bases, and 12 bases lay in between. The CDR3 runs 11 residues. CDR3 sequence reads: CASSFGRDLYF. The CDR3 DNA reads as TGTGCCAGCAGCTTTGGGCGGGACTTGTACTTC.

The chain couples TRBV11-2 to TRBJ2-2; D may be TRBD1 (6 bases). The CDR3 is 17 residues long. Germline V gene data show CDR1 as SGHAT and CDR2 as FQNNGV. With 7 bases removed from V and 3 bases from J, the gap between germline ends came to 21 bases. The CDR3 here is CASTSPGQGFDTGELFF. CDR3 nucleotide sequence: TGTGCCAGCACCTCCCCGGGGCAGGGGTTTGACACCGGGGAGCTGTTTTTT.

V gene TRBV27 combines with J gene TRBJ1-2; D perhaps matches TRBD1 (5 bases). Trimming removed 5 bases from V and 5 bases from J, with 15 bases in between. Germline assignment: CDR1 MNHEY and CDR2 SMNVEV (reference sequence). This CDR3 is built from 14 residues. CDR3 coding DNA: TGTGCCAGCAGTCCAAGGGGATGGTTGTATGGCTACACCTTC. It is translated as CASSPRGWLYGYTF.

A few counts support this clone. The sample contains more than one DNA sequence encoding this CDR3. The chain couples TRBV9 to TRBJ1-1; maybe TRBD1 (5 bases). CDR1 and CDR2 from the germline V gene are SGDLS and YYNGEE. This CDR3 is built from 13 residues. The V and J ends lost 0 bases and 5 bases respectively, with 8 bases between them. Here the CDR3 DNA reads TGTGCCAGCAGCGTAGGGGGGAGGACTGAAGCTTTCTTT. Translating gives CASSVGGRTEAFF.

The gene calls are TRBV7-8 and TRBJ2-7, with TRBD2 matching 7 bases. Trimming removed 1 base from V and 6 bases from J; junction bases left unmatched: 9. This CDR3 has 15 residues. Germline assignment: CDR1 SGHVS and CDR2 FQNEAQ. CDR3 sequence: CASSLGGGLVGEQYF. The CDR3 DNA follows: TGTGCCAGCAGCTTAGGGGGGGGACTCGTAGGCGAGCAGTACTTC. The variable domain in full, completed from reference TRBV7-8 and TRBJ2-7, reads GAGVSQSPRYKVAKRGQDVALRCDPISGHVSLFWYQQALGQGPEFLTYFQNEAQLDKSGLPSDRFFAERPEGSVSTLKIQRTQQEDSAVYLCASSLGGGLVGEQYFGPGTRLTVT.

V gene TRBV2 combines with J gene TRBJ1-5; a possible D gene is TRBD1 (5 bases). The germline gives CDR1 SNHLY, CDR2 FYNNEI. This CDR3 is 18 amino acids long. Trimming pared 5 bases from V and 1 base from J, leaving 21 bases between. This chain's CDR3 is CASSFAPRGVTSNQPQHF. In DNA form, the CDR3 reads TGTGCCAGCAGTTTCGCGCCTCGAGGGGTTACGAGCAATCAGCCCCAGCATTTT.

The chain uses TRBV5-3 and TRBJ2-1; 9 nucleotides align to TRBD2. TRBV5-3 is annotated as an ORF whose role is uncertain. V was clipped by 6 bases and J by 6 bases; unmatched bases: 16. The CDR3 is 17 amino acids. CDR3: CARTVRFLAGLPNEQFF. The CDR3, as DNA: TGTGCCAGAACCGTGAGGTTTCTAGCGGGATTGCCCAATGAGCAGTTCTTC.

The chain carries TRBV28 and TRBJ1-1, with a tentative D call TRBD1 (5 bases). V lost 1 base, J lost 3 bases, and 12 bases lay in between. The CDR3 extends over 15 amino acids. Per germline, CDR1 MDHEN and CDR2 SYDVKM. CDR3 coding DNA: TGTGCCAGCAGTTTATATTCGGCCAGGGACACTGAAGCTTTCTTT. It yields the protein CASSLYSARDTEAFF. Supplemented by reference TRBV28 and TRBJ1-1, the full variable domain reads DVKVTQSSRYLVKRTGEKVFLECVQDMDHENMFWYRQDPGLGLRLIYFSYDVKMKEKGDIPEGYSVSREKKERFSLILESASTNQTSMYLCASSLYSARDTEAFFGQGTRLTVV.

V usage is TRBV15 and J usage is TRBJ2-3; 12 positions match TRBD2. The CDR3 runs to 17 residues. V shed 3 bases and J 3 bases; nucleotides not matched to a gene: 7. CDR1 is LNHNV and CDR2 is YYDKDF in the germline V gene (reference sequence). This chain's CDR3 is CATSSIPTSGRTDTQYF. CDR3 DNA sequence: TGTGCCACCAGCAGTATCCCGACTAGCGGGAGAACAGATACGCAGTATTTT.

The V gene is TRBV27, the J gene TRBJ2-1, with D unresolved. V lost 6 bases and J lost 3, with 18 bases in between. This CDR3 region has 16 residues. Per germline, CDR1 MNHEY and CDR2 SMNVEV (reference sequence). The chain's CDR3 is CASRSTARTYYNEQFF. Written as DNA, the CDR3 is TGTGCCAGCAGAAGTACGGCAAGGACCTACTACAATGAGCAGTTCTTC.

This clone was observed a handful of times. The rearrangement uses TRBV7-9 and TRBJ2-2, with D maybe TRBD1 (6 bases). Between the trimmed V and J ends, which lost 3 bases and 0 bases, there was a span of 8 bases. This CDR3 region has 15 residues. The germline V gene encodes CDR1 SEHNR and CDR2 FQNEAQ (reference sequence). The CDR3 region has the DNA TGTGCCAGCAGCTTTGGGGGCACGAACACCGGGGAGCTGTTTTTT. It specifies CASSFGGTNTGELFF.

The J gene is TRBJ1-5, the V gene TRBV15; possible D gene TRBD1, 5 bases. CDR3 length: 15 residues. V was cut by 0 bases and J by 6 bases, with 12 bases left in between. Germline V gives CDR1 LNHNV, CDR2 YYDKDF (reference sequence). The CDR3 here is CATSRDGAAGQPQHF. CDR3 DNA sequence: TGTGCCACCAGCAGAGACGGGGCAGCGGGTCAGCCCCAGCATTTT.

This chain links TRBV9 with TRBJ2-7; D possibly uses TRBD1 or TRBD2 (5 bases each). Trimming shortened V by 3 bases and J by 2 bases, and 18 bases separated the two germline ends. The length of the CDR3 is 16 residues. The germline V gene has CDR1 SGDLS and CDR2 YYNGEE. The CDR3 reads CASSAPSGTDTYEQYF. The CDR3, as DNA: TGTGCCAGCAGCGCCCCCTCCGGGACGGACACCTACGAGCAGTACTTC.

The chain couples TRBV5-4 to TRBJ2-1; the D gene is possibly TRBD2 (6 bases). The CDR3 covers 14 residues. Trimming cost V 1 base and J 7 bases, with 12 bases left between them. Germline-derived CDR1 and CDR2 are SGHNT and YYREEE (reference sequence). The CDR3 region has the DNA TGTGCCAGCAGCTTGCGGGGGACGAGAAATGAGCAGTTCTTC. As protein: CASSLRGTRNEQFF.

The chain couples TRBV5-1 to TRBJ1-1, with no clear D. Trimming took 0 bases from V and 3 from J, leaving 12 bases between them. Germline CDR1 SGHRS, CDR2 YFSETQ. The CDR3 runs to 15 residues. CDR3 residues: CASSLAGQGHTEAFF. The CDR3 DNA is TGCGCCAGCAGCTTGGCAGGCCAAGGGCACACTGAAGCTTTCTTT.

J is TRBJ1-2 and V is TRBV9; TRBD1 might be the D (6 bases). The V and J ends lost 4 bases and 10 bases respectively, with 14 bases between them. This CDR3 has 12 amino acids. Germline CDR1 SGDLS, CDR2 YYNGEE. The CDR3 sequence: CASSPDEGVYTF. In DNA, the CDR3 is TGTGCCAGCAGCCCCGACGAGGGGGTCTACACCTTC.

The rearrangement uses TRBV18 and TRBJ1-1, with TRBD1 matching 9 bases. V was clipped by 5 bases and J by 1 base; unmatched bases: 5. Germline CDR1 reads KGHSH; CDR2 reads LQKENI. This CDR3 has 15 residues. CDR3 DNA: TGTGCCAGCTCATTTGACAGGGGGGCGAACACTGAAGCTTTCTTT. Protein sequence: CASSFDRGANTEAFF.

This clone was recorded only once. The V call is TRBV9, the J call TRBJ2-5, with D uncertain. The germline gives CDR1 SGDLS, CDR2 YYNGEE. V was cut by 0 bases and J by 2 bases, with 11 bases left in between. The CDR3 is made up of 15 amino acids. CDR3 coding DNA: TGTGCCAGCAGCGTAGGCGGCAGATTACAAGAGACCCAGTACTTC. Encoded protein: CASSVGGRLQETQYF.

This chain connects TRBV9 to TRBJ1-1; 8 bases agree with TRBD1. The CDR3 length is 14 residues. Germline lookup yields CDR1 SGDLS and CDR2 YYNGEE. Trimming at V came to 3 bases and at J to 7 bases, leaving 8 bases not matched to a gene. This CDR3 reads CASSGTGTGGEAFF. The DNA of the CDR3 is TGTGCCAGCAGCGGCACAGGGACAGGCGGTGAAGCTTTCTTT.

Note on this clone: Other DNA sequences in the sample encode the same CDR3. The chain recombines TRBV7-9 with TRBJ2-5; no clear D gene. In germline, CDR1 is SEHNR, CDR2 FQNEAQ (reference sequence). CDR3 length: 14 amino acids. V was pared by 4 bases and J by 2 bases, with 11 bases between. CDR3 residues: CASSYPGPQETQYF. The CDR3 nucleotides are TGTGCCAGCAGCTACCCCGGGCCGCAAGAGACCCAGTACTTC. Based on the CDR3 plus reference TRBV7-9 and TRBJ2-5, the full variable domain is DTGVSQNPRHKITKRGQNVTFRCDPISEHNRLYWYRQTLGQGPEFLTYFQNEAQLEKSRLLSDRFSAERPKGSFSTLEIQRTEQGDSAMYLCASSYPGPQETQYFGPGTRLLVL.

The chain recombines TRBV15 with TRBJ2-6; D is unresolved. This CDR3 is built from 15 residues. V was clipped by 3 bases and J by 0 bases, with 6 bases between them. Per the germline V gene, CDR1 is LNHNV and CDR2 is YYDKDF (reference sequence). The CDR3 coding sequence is TGTGCCACCAGCAGGGAACGCTCTGGGGCCAACGTCCTGACTTTC. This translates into CATSRERSGANVLTF.

The CDR3, as DNA: TGTGCCAGCAGCTTAGCGCTGTCCAGGGTGGACACAGGGTACACAGATACGCAGTATTTT. Its translation is CASSLALSRVDTGYTDTQYF. V gene TRBV7-8 combines with J gene TRBJ2-3; weak D call: TRBD1 (6 bases). CDR3 size: 20 residues. Trimming took off 0 bases at V and 2 bases at J, with 24 bases between the two ends. The germline CDR1 and CDR2 sequences are SGHVS and FQNEAQ.

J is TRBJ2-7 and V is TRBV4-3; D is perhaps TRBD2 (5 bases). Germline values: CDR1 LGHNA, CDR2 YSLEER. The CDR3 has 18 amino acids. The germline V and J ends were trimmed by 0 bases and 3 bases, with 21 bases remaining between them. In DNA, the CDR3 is TGCGCCAGCAGCCAAGATTTTCAAGCGGAGCAGGACCTCTACGAGCAGTACTTC. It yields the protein CASSQDFQAEQDLYEQYF.

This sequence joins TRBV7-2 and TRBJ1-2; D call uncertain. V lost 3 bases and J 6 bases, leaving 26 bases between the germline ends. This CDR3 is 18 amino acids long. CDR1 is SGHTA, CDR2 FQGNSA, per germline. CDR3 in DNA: TGTGCCAGCAGCTTCCCCCCGGGGATCGGAGCCCCACTTCATGGCTACACCTTC. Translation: CASSFPPGIGAPLHGYTF.

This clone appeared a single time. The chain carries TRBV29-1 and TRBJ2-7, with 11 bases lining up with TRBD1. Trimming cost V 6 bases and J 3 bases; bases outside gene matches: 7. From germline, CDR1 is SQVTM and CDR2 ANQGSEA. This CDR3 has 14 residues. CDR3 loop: CSVASGTGGYEQYF. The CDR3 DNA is TGCAGCGTCGCTTCCGGGACAGGGGGCTACGAGCAGTACTTC.

This CDR3 reads CASSRSRTGVTIMNTEAFF. CDR3 DNA sequence: TGTGCCAGCTCACGTAGTAGGACAGGGGTCACAATCATGAACACTGAAGCTTTCTTT. The rearrangement links TRBV18 to TRBJ1-1; 9 positions match TRBD1. The ends lost 4 bases at V and 0 bases at J; junction bases unmatched: 15. Germline V lookup: CDR1 KGHSH, CDR2 LQKENI. This CDR3 contains 19 residues. Together with reference TRBV18 and TRBJ1-1, the CDR3 gives the full variable domain: NAGVMQNPRHLVRRRGQEARLRCSPMKGHSHVYWYRQLPEEGLKFMVYLQKENIIDESGMPKERFSAEFPKEGPSILRIQQVVRGDSAAYFCASSRSRTGVTIMNTEAFFGQGTRLTVV.

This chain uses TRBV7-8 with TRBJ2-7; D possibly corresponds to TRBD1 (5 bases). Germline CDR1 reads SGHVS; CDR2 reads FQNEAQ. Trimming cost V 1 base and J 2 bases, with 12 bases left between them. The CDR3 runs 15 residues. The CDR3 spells CASSLVAGYTYEQYF. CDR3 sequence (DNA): TGTGCCAGCAGCTTAGTGGCAGGGTATACCTACGAGCAGTACTTC.

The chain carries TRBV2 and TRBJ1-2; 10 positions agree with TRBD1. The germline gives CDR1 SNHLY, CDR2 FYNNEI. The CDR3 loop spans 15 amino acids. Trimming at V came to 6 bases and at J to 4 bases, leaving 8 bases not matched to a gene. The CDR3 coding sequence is TGTGCCAGCAGGGGACCGGGACAGGGGAGCTATGGCTACACCTTC. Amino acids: CASRGPGQGSYGYTF.

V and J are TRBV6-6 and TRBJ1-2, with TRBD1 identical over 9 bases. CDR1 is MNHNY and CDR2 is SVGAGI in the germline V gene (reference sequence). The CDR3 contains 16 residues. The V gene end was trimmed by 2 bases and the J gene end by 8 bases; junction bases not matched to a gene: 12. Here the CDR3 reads CASSYLRDRADKGYTF. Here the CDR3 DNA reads TGTGCCAGCAGTTACCTCCGGGACAGGGCTGACAAGGGCTACACCTTC.

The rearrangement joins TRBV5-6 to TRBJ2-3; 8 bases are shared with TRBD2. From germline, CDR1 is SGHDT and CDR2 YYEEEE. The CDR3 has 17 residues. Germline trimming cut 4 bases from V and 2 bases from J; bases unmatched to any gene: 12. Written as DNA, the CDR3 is TGTGCCAGCAGCCCTTACGGGGGGGCCCTAAACACAGATACGCAGTATTTT. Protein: CASSPYGGALNTDTQYF.

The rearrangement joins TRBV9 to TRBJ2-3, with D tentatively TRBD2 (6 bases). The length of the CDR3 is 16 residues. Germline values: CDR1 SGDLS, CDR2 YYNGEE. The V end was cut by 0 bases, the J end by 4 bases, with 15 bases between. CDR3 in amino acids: CASSVGMTGVSDTQYF. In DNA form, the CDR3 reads TGTGCCAGCAGCGTAGGAATGACGGGAGTGTCAGATACGCAGTATTTT.